This T cell receptor beta chain was captured by sequencing in a study of CD8 T cells in ankylosing spondylitis. Study conclusions and caveats: Disease-associated clones were reportedly significantly overrepresented in matched ankylosing spondylitis synovial fluid. Disease-linked clones proved CD8+ and comparatively uncommon in peripheral blood.

5'-RACE, quantitative and with molecular barcodes, yielded the TCR beta libraries. In TCRdb, the 5' RACE reads were re-called with MiXCR into one record per CDR3 protein. The sample includes 250,000 to 400,000 distinct CDR3 sequences, more than 9% of them seen just once. The CDR3 is made up of 13 amino acids. The germline V and J ends were trimmed by 6 bases and 2 bases, with 14 bases remaining between them. Germline loops: CDR1 DFQATT, CDR2 SNEGSKA (reference sequence). This clonotype was counted many times. The target antigen is unknown. The source material was blood, either unsorted or a sorted T cell fraction (not recorded which). The source is a female donor with ankylosing spondylitis or in good health (not recorded which). The V gene is TRBV20-1, the J gene TRBJ2-7; D is ambiguous. The CDR3 DNA is TGCAGTGCCTCCCGAGCGTTAACCTACGAGCAGTACTTC. Protein product: CSASRALTYEQYF.